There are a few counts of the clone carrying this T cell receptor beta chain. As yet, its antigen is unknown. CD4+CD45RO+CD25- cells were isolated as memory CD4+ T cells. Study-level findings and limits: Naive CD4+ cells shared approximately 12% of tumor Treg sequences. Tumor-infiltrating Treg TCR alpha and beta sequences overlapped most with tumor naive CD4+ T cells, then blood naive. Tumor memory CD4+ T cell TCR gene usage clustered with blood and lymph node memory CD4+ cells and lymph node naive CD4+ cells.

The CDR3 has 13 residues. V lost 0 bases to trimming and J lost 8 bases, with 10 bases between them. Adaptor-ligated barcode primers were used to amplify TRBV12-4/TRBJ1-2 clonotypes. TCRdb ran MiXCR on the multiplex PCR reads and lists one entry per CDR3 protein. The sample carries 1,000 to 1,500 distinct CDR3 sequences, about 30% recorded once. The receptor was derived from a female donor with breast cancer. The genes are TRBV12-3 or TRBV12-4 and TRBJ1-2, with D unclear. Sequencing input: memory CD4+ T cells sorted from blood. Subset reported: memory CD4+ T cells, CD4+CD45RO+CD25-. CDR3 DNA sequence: TGTGCCAGCAGTTTAGCGCGAGGAGGCGGCTACACCTTC. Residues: CASSLARGGGYTF.